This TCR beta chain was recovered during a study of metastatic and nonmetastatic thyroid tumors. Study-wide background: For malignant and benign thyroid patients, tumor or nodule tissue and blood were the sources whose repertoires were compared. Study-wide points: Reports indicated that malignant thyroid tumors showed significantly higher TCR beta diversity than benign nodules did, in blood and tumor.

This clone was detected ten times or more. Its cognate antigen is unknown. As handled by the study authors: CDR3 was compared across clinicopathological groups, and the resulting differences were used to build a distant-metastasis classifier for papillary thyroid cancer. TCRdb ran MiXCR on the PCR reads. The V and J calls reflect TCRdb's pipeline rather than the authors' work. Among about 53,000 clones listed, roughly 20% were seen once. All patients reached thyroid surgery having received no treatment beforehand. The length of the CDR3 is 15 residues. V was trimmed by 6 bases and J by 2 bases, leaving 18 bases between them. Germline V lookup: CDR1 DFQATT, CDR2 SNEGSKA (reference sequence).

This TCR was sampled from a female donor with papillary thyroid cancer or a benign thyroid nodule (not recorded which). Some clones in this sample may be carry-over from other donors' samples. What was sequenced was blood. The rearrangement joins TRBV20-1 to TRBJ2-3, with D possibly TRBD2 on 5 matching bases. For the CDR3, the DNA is TGCAGTGCCTACCTTGGACTCGCGCACACAGATACGCAGTATTTT. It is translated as CSAYLGLAHTDTQYF.